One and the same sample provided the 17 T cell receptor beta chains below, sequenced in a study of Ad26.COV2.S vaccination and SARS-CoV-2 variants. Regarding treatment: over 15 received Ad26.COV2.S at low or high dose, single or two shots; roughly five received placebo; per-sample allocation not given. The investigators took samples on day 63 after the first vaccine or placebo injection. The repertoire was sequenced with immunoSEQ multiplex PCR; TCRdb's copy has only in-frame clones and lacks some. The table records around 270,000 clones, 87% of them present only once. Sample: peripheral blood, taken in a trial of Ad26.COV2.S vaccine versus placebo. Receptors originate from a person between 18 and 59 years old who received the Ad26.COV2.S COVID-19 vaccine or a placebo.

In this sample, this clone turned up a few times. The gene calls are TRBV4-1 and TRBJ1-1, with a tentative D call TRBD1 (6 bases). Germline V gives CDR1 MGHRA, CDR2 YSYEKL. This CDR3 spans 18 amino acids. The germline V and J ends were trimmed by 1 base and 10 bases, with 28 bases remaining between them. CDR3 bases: TGCGCCAGCAGCCAAGCCTTGACAGGCCCGCGGACTGGGAGAGTAGCTTTCTTT. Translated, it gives CASSQALTGPRTGRVAFF.

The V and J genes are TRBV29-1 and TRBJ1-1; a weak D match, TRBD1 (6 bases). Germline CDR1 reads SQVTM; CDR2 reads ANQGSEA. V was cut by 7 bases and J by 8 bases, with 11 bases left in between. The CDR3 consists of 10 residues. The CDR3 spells CSARQVEAFF. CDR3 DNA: TGCAGCGCCAGACAGGTAGAAGCTTTCTTT.

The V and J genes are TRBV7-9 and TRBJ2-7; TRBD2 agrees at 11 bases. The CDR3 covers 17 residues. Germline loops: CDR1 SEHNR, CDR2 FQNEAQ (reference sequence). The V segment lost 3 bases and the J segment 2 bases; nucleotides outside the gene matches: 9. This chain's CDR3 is CASSFGPGTSGAYEQYV. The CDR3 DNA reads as TGTGCCAGCAGCTTTGGCCCTGGGACTAGCGGTGCCTACGAGCAGTACGTC.

The CDR3 is CASSSTDQPQHF. CDR3 in DNA: TGTGCCAGCAGCTCTACAGATCAGCCCCAGCATTTT. The chain uses TRBV7-9 and TRBJ1-5, with D hard to call. This CDR3 region has 12 residues. V was trimmed by 4 bases and J by 5 bases, leaving 6 bases between them. Germline V gives CDR1 SEHNR, CDR2 FQNEAQ (reference sequence). Looking up the rest from reference TRBV7-9 and TRBJ1-5 gives the full variable domain: DTGVSQNPRHKITKRGQNVTFRCDPISEHNRLYWYRQTLGQGPEFLTYFQNEAQLEKSRLLSDRFSAERPKGSFSTLEIQRTEQGDSAMYLCASSSTDQPQHFGDGTRLSIL.

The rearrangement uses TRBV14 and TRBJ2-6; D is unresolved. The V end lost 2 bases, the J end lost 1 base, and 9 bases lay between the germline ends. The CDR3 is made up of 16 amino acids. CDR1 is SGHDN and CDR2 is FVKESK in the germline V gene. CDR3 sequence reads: CASSQFRFSGANVLTF. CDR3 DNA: TGTGCCAGCAGCCAATTCAGGTTTTCTGGGGCCAACGTCCTGACTTTC.

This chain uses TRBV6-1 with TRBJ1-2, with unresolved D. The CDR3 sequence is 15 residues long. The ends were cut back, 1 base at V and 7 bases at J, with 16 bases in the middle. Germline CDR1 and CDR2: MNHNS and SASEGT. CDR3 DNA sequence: TGTGCCAGCAGTGAAGGGACGGTGGGAGTTTTTGGCTACACCTTC. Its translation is CASSEGTVGVFGYTF.

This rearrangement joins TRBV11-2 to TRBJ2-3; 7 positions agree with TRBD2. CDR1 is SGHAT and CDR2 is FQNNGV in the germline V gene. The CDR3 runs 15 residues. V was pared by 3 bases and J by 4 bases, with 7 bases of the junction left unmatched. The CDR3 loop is CASSLIGGSADTQYF. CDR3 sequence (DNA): TGTGCCAGCAGCTTGATAGGCGGGAGCGCAGATACGCAGTATTTT.

The CDR3 protein is CASRKDRDSNQPQHF. CDR3 bases: TGTGCCAGCAGAAAGGACAGGGATAGCAATCAGCCCCAGCATTTT. The V gene is TRBV6-5, the J gene TRBJ1-5, with 8 bases aligning to TRBD1. V lost 6 bases, J lost 0 bases, and 4 bases stayed unmatched. Germline assignment: CDR1 MNHEY and CDR2 SVGAGI. The CDR3 length is 15 residues.

CDR3 in DNA: TGCGCCAGCAGCTTGGGGCGCCGGGACCTCACAGATACGCAGTATTTT. It translates to CASSLGRRDLTDTQYF. The rearrangement joins TRBV5-1 to TRBJ2-3; the D call may be TRBD1 or TRBD2 (5 bases each). Trimming took 0 bases from V and 2 from J, leaving 13 bases between them. CDR1 is SGHRS, CDR2 YFSETQ, per germline. The CDR3 covers 16 residues.

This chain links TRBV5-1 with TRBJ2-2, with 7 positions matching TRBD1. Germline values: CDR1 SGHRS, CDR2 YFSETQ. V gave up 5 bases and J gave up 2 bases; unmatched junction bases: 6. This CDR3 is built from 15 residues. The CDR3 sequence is CASSPGQANTGELFF. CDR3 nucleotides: TGCGCCAGCAGTCCCGGACAGGCAAACACCGGGGAGCTGTTTTTT. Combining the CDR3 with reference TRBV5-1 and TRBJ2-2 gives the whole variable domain KAGVTQTPRYLIKTRGQQVTLSCSPISGHRSVSWYQQTPGQGLQFLFEYFSETQRNKGNFPGRFSGRQFSNSRSEMNVSTLELGDSALYLCASSPGQANTGELFFGEGSRLTVL.

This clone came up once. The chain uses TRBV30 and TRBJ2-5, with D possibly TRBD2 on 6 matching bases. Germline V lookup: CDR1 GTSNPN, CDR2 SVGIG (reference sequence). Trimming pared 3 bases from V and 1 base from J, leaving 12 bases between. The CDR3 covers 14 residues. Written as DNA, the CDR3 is TGTGCCTGGAGGAGGGGACTTATCCAAGAGACCCAGTACTTC. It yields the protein CAWRRGLIQETQYF.

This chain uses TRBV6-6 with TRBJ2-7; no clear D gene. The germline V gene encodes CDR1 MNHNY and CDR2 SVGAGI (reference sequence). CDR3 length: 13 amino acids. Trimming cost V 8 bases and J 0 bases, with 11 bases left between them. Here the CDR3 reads CASGKGGSYEQYF. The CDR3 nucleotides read TGTGCCAGCGGAAAGGGTGGCTCCTACGAGCAGTACTTC.

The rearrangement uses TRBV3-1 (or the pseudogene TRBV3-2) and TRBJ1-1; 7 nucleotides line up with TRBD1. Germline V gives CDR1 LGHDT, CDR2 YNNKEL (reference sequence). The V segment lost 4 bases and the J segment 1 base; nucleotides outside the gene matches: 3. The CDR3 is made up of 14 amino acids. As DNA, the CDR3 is TGTGCCAGCAGCCGTAGGGACAGGAACACTGAAGCTTTCTTT. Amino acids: CASSRRDRNTEAFF.

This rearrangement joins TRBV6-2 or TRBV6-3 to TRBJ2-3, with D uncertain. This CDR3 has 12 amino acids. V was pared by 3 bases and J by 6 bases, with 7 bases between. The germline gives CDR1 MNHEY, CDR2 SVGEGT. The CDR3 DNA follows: TGTGCCAGCAGTTATAGATACGATACGCAGTATTTT. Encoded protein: CASSYRYDTQYF.

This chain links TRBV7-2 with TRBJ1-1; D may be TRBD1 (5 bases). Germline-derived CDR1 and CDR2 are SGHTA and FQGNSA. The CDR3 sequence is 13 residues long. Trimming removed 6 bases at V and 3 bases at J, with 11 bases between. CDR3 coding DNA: TGTGCCAGCAGTAAAGACAGATACACTGAAGCTTTCTTT. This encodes CASSKDRYTEAFF.

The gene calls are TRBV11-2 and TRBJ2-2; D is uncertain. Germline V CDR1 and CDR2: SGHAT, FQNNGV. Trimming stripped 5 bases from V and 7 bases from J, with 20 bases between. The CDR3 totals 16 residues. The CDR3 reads CASSGSRRIEVGELFF. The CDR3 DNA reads TGTGCCAGCAGCGGTAGTAGACGGATAGAGGTCGGGGAGCTGTTTTTT.

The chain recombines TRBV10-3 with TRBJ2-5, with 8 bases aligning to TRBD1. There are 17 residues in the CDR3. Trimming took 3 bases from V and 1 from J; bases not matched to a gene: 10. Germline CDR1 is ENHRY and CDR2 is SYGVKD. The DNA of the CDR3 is TGTGCCATCAGTGACTTCGGACAGGGACCCTTCCAAGAGACCCAGTACTTC. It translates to CAISDFGQGPFQETQYF.